These 30 T cell receptor beta chains were all obtained from the same sample, sequenced in a study of cytomegalovirus exposure and HLA in healthy donors (TCRdb year 2017). The method was the immunoSEQ multiplex PCR assay. TCRdb obtained this table from immuneACCESS and retained in-frame rearrangements with V and J assigned. These tables miss some clones; where compared with another copy, unresolved V genes account for less than half of the shortfall, and the remainder is unexplained. The sample contains tens of thousands of clones, roughly 91% of them found a single time. 2.2% of the sample comes from the top ten. Sequenced input: PBMCs. Every receptor here comes from a woman in her twenties or thirties in good health and CMV-seronegative.

The J gene is TRBJ1-2, the V gene TRBV7-2, with TRBD1 matching over 9 bases. The germline V gene has CDR1 SGHTA and CDR2 FQGNSA. J was trimmed by 12 bases and V by 2 bases; bases with no gene match: 10. The CDR3 has 14 amino acids. The CDR3 coding sequence is TGTGCCAGCAGCTTACCGGGACAGGGATTGATCCACACCTTC. Protein: CASSLPGQGLIHTF.

This rearrangement joins TRBV9 to TRBJ2-7, with D maybe TRBD2 (5 bases). Germline CDR1 is SGDLS and CDR2 is YYNGEE. Trimming removed 0 bases at V and 0 bases at J, with 10 bases between. The CDR3 contains 15 residues. The CDR3 DNA reads TGTGCCAGCAGCGTAGGCGTGGGGAGCTCCTACGAGCAGTACTTC. This sequence encodes CASSVGVGSSYEQYF.

This rearrangement joins TRBV6-6 to TRBJ1-4; D not certain. This CDR3 has 12 residues. The V gene's germline CDR1 is MNHNY and CDR2 SVGAGI (reference sequence). V gave up 8 bases and J gave up 7 bases, with 11 bases separating them. The CDR3 DNA sequence: TGTGCCAGCGGGAGGTCTGGTGAAAAACTGTTTTTT. It translates to CASGRSGEKLFF.

This clone was observed a handful of times. The V and J genes are TRBV7-2 and TRBJ2-3, with 11 positions matching TRBD2. J was trimmed by 6 bases and V by 1 base; bases with no gene match: 9. CDR3 length: 17 amino acids. Germline CDR1 and CDR2: SGHTA and FQGNSA. The CDR3 reads CASSLDLAGGRRDTQYF. The CDR3 region has the DNA TGTGCCAGCAGCTTAGACCTAGCGGGAGGCCGCCGGGATACGCAGTATTTT.

The V gene is TRBV27, the J gene TRBJ1-2; 7 bases map to TRBD1. The germline V gene has CDR1 MNHEY and CDR2 SMNVEV (reference sequence). Trimming removed 6 bases from V and 1 base from J; junction bases left unmatched: 2. The length of the CDR3 is 13 residues. CDR3 loop: CASSRDSNYGYTF. The CDR3 nucleotides are TGTGCCAGCAGCCGGGACAGTAACTATGGCTACACCTTC.

The chain links TRBV7-9 to TRBJ2-2; 8 bases align to TRBD2. This CDR3 has 15 residues. V dropped 5 bases and J dropped 3; count of bases not matched to a gene: 5. Germline-derived CDR1 and CDR2 are SEHNR and FQNEAQ (reference sequence). Written as DNA, the CDR3 is TGTGCCAGCAGCACCCTAGCGGGTGACACCGGGGAGCTGTTTTTT. It specifies CASSTLAGDTGELFF.

The rearrangement uses TRBV13 and TRBJ2-7; 13 bases agree with TRBD2. Germline-derived CDR1 and CDR2 are PRHDT and FYEKMQ (reference sequence). The J segment lost 3 bases and the V segment lost 3 bases, leaving 2 bases of the junction unmatched. The CDR3 consists of 15 residues. The CDR3 reads CASSFGTSGNYEQYF. The CDR3, as DNA: TGTGCCAGCAGCTTTGGGACTAGCGGGAACTACGAGCAGTACTTC.

The chain uses TRBV5-1 and TRBJ2-1, with TRBD1 matching 10 bases. The germline CDR1 and CDR2 sequences are SGHRS and YFSETQ. The CDR3 is 14 amino acids. With 3 bases clipped from V and 9 bases from J, the junction kept 6 bases outside the gene matches. The CDR3 nucleotides are TGCGCCAGCAGCTCGGGACAGGGGTCCAGTGAGCAGTTCTTC. Protein: CASSSGQGSSEQFF.

The chain uses TRBV4-3 and TRBJ2-1, with D unclear. Germline V gene sequence: CDR1 LGHNA, CDR2 YSLEER. V gave up 1 base and J gave up 2 bases, with 9 bases separating them. This CDR3 comprises 15 residues. CDR3 protein: CASSQVPAAYNEQFF. Here the CDR3 DNA reads TGCGCCAGCAGCCAAGTCCCCGCGGCCTACAATGAGCAGTTCTTC.

V is TRBV7-9 and J is TRBJ1-5; TRBD1 aligns across 10 bases. The CDR3 contains 16 residues. Germline-derived CDR1 and CDR2 are SEHNR and FQNEAQ (reference sequence). V lost 5 bases, J lost 2 bases, and 6 bases stayed unmatched. Here the CDR3 reads CASSLFGTGGNQPQHF. DNA of the CDR3: TGTGCCAGCAGCCTATTCGGGACAGGGGGCAATCAGCCCCAGCATTTT.

The rearrangement uses TRBV5-1 and TRBJ2-1; TRBD2 aligns across 14 bases. V was pared by 3 bases and J by 4 bases, with 18 bases of the junction left unmatched. CDR1 is SGHRS, CDR2 YFSETQ, per germline. This CDR3 is 21 amino acids long. CDR3 bases: TGCGCCAGCAGCTCAGGGAGACTAGCGGGAGGGCTAGCAGAAAAATACAATGAGCAGTTCTTC. This codes for CASSSGRLAGGLAEKYNEQFF.

A remark on this clone: Distinct nucleotide sequences in the sample also encode this CDR3. The chain couples TRBV4-1 to TRBJ2-2; the D gene is possibly TRBD2 (6 bases). The CDR3 contains 15 residues. Looked up from germline, CDR1 is MGHRA and CDR2 is YSYEKL. Trimming pared 1 base from V and 0 bases from J, leaving 6 bases between. CDR3 sequence: CASSQGLANTGELFF. For the CDR3, the DNA is TGCGCCAGCAGCCAAGGACTAGCGAACACCGGGGAGCTGTTTTTT.

The chain employs TRBV10-3 and TRBJ1-2, with D possibly TRBD1 on 6 matching bases. Trimming pared 10 bases from V and 6 bases from J, leaving 15 bases between. This CDR3 has 12 residues. Germline lookup yields CDR1 ENHRY and CDR2 SYGVKD. CDR3 residues: CASRQEKDGYTF. In nucleotides, the CDR3 is TGTGCCAGCCGACAGGAAAAGGATGGCTACACCTTC.

This chain joins TRBV19 and TRBJ2-1; 11 positions agree with TRBD2. CDR3 size: 19 residues. V was clipped by 1 base and J by 1 base; unmatched bases: 9. Germline V gene lookup returns CDR1 LNHDA and CDR2 SQIVND (reference sequence). CDR3 residues: CASSIAGLAVRQSYNEQFF. The CDR3 bases are TGTGCCAGTAGTATAGCGGGACTAGCGGTCCGGCAGTCCTACAATGAGCAGTTCTTC. The variable domain in full, with the rest retrieved from reference TRBV19 and TRBJ2-1, is DGGITQSPKYLFRKEGQNVTLSCEQNLNHDAMYWYRQDPGQGLRLIYYSQIVNDFQKGDIAEGYSVSREKKESFPLTVTSAQKNPTAFYLCASSIAGLAVRQSYNEQFFGPGTRLTVL.

This rearrangement joins TRBV19 to TRBJ2-2; D may be TRBD1 (7 bases). The CDR3 spans 14 residues. The V gene's germline CDR1 is LNHDA and CDR2 SQIVND (reference sequence). V was shortened by 4 bases and J by 6 bases, with 12 bases between the two germline ends. CDR3 bases: TGTGCCAGTAGTAGGAGGGGGCGGGCCGGGGAGCTGTTTTTT. It codes for CASSRRGRAGELFF.

The V gene is TRBV28, the J gene TRBJ2-1; 7 nucleotides match TRBD2. V was pared by 4 bases and J by 12 bases, with 6 bases of the junction left unmatched. Germline V gene sequence: CDR1 MDHEN, CDR2 SYDVKM. The CDR3 has 12 amino acids. Here the CDR3 DNA reads TGTGCCAGCAGTTCCAGGTCTAGCGGGCAGTTCTTC. This gives the protein CASSSRSSGQFF.

The J gene is TRBJ2-1, the V gene TRBV2; 8 bases align to TRBD1. CDR3 size: 13 residues. After removal of 10 bases from V and 1 base from J, the junction contained 3 bases not matched to a gene. CDR1 SNHLY and CDR2 FYNNEI come from the germline V gene. For the CDR3, the DNA is TGTGCCACACGGGACAGGTCCTACAATGAGCAGTTCTTC. Translation: CATRDRSYNEQFF.

The chain has TRBV30 and TRBJ1-1; 7 bases map to TRBD1. Per germline, CDR1 GTSNPN and CDR2 SVGIG (reference sequence). V lost 5 bases and J lost 0; bases outside the gene matches: 6. The CDR3 totals 14 residues. CDR3 residues: CAWAGTVMNTEAFF. The DNA for the CDR3 is TGTGCCTGGGCCGGGACAGTTATGAACACTGAAGCTTTCTTT.

The chain has TRBV28 and TRBJ1-1; 8 bases match TRBD1. The CDR3 totals 17 residues. V shed 4 bases, J shed 2 bases, and the junction held 12 bases outside the gene matches. Germline loops: CDR1 MDHEN, CDR2 SYDVKM. The CDR3 DNA reads TGTGCCAGCAGTTCAGTGGCCGGGACAGGACCTAACACTGAAGCTTTCTTT. Its protein is CASSSVAGTGPNTEAFF.

The rearrangement uses TRBV5-4 and TRBJ1-2; D uncertain. Germline lookup yields CDR1 SGHNT and CDR2 YYREEE (reference sequence). The CDR3 spans 13 residues. The ends were cut back, 4 bases at V and 5 bases at J, with 12 bases in the middle. CDR3 DNA: TGTGCCAGCAGCCAAAGTACGCTATATGGCTACACCTTC. Protein: CASSQSTLYGYTF.

This clone was seen many times. The chain employs TRBV11-1 and TRBJ2-3, with D maybe TRBD2 (6 bases). Germline V gives CDR1 SGHAT, CDR2 FQDESV (reference sequence). Trimming pared 5 bases from V and 5 bases from J, leaving 14 bases between. The CDR3 covers 14 residues. The CDR3 DNA follows: TGTGCCAGCAGCCCAAGCGGACTAAAAGATACGCAGTATTTT. It codes for CASSPSGLKDTQYF.

V gene TRBV5-6 combines with J gene TRBJ2-5; D perhaps matches TRBD2 (5 bases). Germline V gene sequence: CDR1 SGHDT, CDR2 YYEEEE. Between the trimmed V and J ends, which lost 4 bases and 5 bases, there was a span of 15 bases. CDR3 length equals 14 residues. CDR3 in DNA: TGTGCCAGCAGCCCGTGGGAGATGAGGGAGACCCAGTACTTC. It encodes CASSPWEMRETQYF. Full variable domain (outside the CDR3, taken from reference TRBV5-6 and TRBJ2-5): DAGVTQSPTHLIKTRGQQVTLRCSPKSGHDTVSWYQQALGQGPQFIFQYYEEEERQRGNFPDRFSGHQFPNYSSELNVNALLLGDSALYLCASSPWEMRETQYFGPGTRLLVL.

This chain uses TRBV25-1 with TRBJ1-1; no definite D call. The length of the CDR3 is 16 residues. V was cut by 4 bases and J by 1 base, with 16 bases left in between. Germline V lookup: CDR1 MGHDK, CDR2 SYGVNS. The CDR3 protein is CASSGGVEVTNTEAFF. The DNA for the CDR3 is TGTGCCAGCAGTGGCGGTGTAGAGGTGACGAACACTGAAGCTTTCTTT.

This clone came up once. This chain uses TRBV11-2 with TRBJ2-7, with D perhaps matching TRBD1 (5 bases). Trimming took 4 bases from V and 0 from J, leaving 10 bases between them. This CDR3 is 14 amino acids long. In germline, CDR1 is SGHAT, CDR2 FQNNGV. CDR3 DNA: TGTGCCAGCAGCTCAGACAGATACTCCTACGAGCAGTACTTC. Translation: CASSSDRYSYEQYF.

The V gene is TRBV6-6, the J gene TRBJ1-2, with D unresolved. This CDR3 is built from 16 residues. The V end was cut by 2 bases, the J end by 2 bases, with 15 bases between. In germline, CDR1 is MNHNY, CDR2 SVGAGI (reference sequence). Here the CDR3 reads CASSYRRQQLNYGYTF. Here the CDR3 DNA reads TGTGCCAGCAGTTACCGCCGGCAACAGTTGAACTATGGCTACACCTTC.

V and J are TRBV28 and TRBJ2-7, with D possibly matching TRBD2 (5 bases). V was cut by 10 bases and J by 7 bases, with 20 bases left in between. Germline assignment: CDR1 MDHEN and CDR2 SYDVKM. The CDR3 runs to 13 residues. The CDR3 DNA sequence: TGTGCCACCGAGGGAACCCGATTGAGGGAGCAGTACTTC. Translated: CATEGTRLREQYF.

The count of this clone is one. V is TRBV29-1 and J is TRBJ1-1, with D perhaps TRBD1 (6 bases). Germline CDR1 SQVTM, CDR2 ANQGSEA. The germline V and J ends were trimmed by 7 bases and 7 bases, with 25 bases remaining between them. The CDR3 has 15 amino acids. The CDR3 DNA reads TGCAGCGGAAGACGGGGGGCCGGGGGAAGCGGTGAAGCTTTCTTT. Protein: CSGRRGAGGSGEAFF.

Written as DNA, the CDR3 is TGTGCCAGTAGCAAACCTCGACAGGGAGCGAACGAGCAGTACTTC. Amino acid sequence: CASSKPRQGANEQYF. This chain connects TRBV19 to TRBJ2-7, with TRBD1 identical over 7 bases. This CDR3 has 15 amino acids. V was clipped by 6 bases and J by 5 bases; unmatched bases: 13. The germline V gene encodes CDR1 LNHDA and CDR2 SQIVND (reference sequence).

The chain joins TRBV13 to TRBJ1-1; D remains unclear. The germline V gene encodes CDR1 PRHDT and CDR2 FYEKMQ (reference sequence). Trimming left V 2 bases short and J 3 bases short, with 22 bases between. The CDR3 totals 18 residues. The CDR3 nucleotides are TGTGCCAGCAGCTTACTAGCGGTTGGCCGCAGGTTGGACACTGAAGCTTTCTTT. Amino acid sequence: CASSLLAVGRRLDTEAFF.

The chain has TRBV19 and TRBJ2-7, with a tentative D call TRBD1 (5 bases). V lost 5 bases, J lost 6 bases, and 17 bases lay in between. This CDR3 comprises 14 residues. Germline V lookup: CDR1 LNHDA, CDR2 SQIVND (reference sequence). CDR3 nucleotide sequence: TGTGCCAGTAGTCCACAGGATGCAGTCTTCGAGCAGTACTTC. Amino acid sequence: CASSPQDAVFEQYF.